In its sample, the clone carrying this T cell receptor beta chain was seen many times. Its cognate antigen is unknown. Stable disease denoted Graves' hyperthyroidism without ophthalmopathy progression within 18 months. Clinicians diagnosed patients from clinical symptoms, serum thyroxine and TRAb, thyroid ultrasound and orbital computed tomography. This sample was included in a study of T cells in Graves' hyperthyroidism and ophthalmopathy. RNA transcripts yielded amplified TCR beta CDR3 regions. HTBI primers were used for first-round RT-PCR of the TCR CDR3. One entry per CDR3 protein, called by TCRdb with MiXCR from the multiplex PCR reads. This sample has approximately 560,000 distinct CDR3 sequences, with about 15% found just once. Overall study results and limits: The model identified upcoming ophthalmopathy a median approximately six months ahead of onset. Clonotypes that were expanded in thyroid above 0.001 mostly appeared in blood too.

Trimming at V came to 8 bases and at J to 7 bases, leaving 10 bases not matched to a gene. There are 15 residues in the CDR3. The TCR was taken from a woman aged 25 to 45 with Graves' hyperthyroidism. Sequenced sample: blood. V and J are TRBV12-3 or TRBV12-4 and TRBJ1-4; TRBD1 aligns across 10 bases. The CDR3 DNA is TGTGCCAGCTCCATGGGGACAGGGGCTAGTGAAAAACTGTTTTTT. It encodes CASSMGTGASEKLFF.